Presented here are 19 T cell receptor beta chains from one specimen sequenced in a study of OX40 agonist ivuxolimab in advanced cancers. Repertoires were generated with immunoSEQ multiplex PCR, while TCRdb's copy carries only in-frame clones and drops some. The sample has 65,000 to 80,000 clones, 90% to 95% seen once. The specimen comprised CD4+ or CD8+ T cells sorted from blood, sampled in a trial of the OX40 agonist ivuxolimab. These receptors were collected from an adult with an advanced solid tumor such as melanoma, head and neck, liver or kidney cancer.

The chain joins TRBV16 to TRBJ2-7; 13 bases are a match to TRBD2. V lost 2 bases, J lost 3 bases, and 13 bases stayed unmatched. This CDR3 is 19 amino acids long. Germline V gene lookup returns CDR1 KGHSY and CDR2 FQNENV. The CDR3 sequence: CASSQPPGLAGPQYYEQYF. The CDR3 region has the DNA TGTGCCAGCAGCCAACCTCCGGGACTAGCGGGGCCCCAGTACTACGAGCAGTACTTC.

The J gene is TRBJ2-7, the V gene TRBV19; 11 bases match TRBD1. The CDR3 loop spans 15 amino acids. The germline V gene encodes CDR1 LNHDA and CDR2 SQIVND (reference sequence). Trimming removed 3 bases from V and 3 bases from J; junction bases left unmatched: 4. CDR3 sequence: CASSMTGTGGYEQYF. In DNA, the CDR3 is TGTGCCAGTAGTATGACCGGGACAGGGGGCTACGAGCAGTACTTC.

The rearrangement links TRBV19 to TRBJ1-2; D remains unclear. V was pared by 5 bases and J by 3 bases, with 13 bases between. There are 14 residues in the CDR3. Germline loops: CDR1 LNHDA, CDR2 SQIVND (reference sequence). The CDR3 reads CASSPQQRDYGYTF. The CDR3 coding sequence is TGTGCCAGTAGTCCCCAACAGCGTGACTATGGCTACACCTTC.

The rearrangement uses TRBV5-8 and TRBJ2-1; TRBD1 agrees at 9 bases. V was clipped by 3 bases and J by 8 bases; unmatched bases: 9. The CDR3 totals 15 residues. Germline CDR1 is SGHTS and CDR2 is YDEGEE. The CDR3 DNA reads TGTGCCAGCAGCTCAACAGGGGGCATCACGTATGAGCAGTTCTTC. It specifies CASSSTGGITYEQFF.

The chain has TRBV14 and TRBJ1-1; D is ambiguous. The CDR3 extends over 14 amino acids. CDR1 is SGHDN, CDR2 FVKESK, per germline. Trimming left V 4 bases short and J 0 bases short, with 9 bases between. The CDR3 loop reads CASSPRGLNTEAFF. The DNA of the CDR3 is TGTGCCAGCAGCCCTAGAGGGCTGAACACTGAAGCTTTCTTT.

The chain is built from TRBV7-2 and TRBJ2-1, with D possibly called TRBD1 or TRBD2 (5 bases each). Germline lookup yields CDR1 SGHTA and CDR2 FQGNSA. The CDR3 extends over 18 amino acids. V was shortened by 4 bases and J by 7 bases, with 26 bases between the two germline ends. The CDR3 sequence is CASSSRSEVVGRRNEQFF. The CDR3 DNA follows: TGTGCCAGCAGCTCCCGTAGTGAGGTGGTGGGACGGCGAAATGAGCAGTTCTTC.

The gene calls are TRBV6-5 and TRBJ1-2; no clear D gene. The CDR3 is made up of 12 amino acids. CDR1 MNHEY and CDR2 SVGAGI come from the germline V gene. Trimming shortened V by 3 bases and J by 7 bases, and 9 bases separated the two germline ends. The CDR3 DNA is TGTGCCAGCAGTTATTTGGGGAGTGGCTACACCTTC. Translation: CASSYLGSGYTF.

The V and J genes are TRBV7-2 and TRBJ2-1, with 10 positions matching TRBD2. Per the germline V gene, CDR1 is SGHTA and CDR2 is FQGNSA. Trimming at V came to 3 bases and at J to 9 bases, leaving 2 bases not matched to a gene. CDR3 length equals 13 residues. This CDR3 is CASSFPSGSEQFF. CDR3 DNA: TGTGCCAGCAGCTTTCCTAGCGGGAGTGAGCAGTTCTTC.

J is TRBJ1-5 and V is TRBV19; 9 bases agree with TRBD1. V lost 10 bases and J lost 2; bases outside the gene matches: 12. The CDR3 totals 16 residues. CDR1 is LNHDA, CDR2 SQIVND, per germline (reference sequence). CDR3 loop: CATDDRGRSGNQPQHF. CDR3 in DNA: TGTGCCACCGACGACAGGGGGAGGTCCGGCAATCAGCCCCAGCATTTT. Supplemented by reference TRBV19 and TRBJ1-5, the full variable domain reads DGGITQSPKYLFRKEGQNVTLSCEQNLNHDAMYWYRQDPGQGLRLIYYSQIVNDFQKGDIAEGYSVSREKKESFPLTVTSAQKNPTAFYLCATDDRGRSGNQPQHFGDGTRLSIL.

The rearrangement uses TRBV6-6 and TRBJ2-3, with a tentative D call TRBD2 (5 bases). The V end was cut by 1 base, the J end by 2 bases, with 10 bases between. The CDR3 covers 15 residues. Germline CDR1 reads MNHNY; CDR2 reads SVGAGI (reference sequence). The CDR3 here is CASSYFGVLTDTQYF. CDR3 sequence (DNA): TGTGCCAGCAGTTACTTCGGGGTACTCACAGATACGCAGTATTTT.

The chain carries TRBV10-3 and TRBJ2-1; TRBD2 matches at 14 bases. V shed 5 bases, J shed 4 bases, and the junction held 7 bases outside the gene matches. CDR1 is ENHRY, CDR2 SYGVKD, per germline. This CDR3 contains 17 residues. The CDR3 coding sequence is TGTGCCATCAGTTCACCGGGACTAGCGGGAGCTTACAATGAGCAGTTCTTC. This sequence encodes CAISSPGLAGAYNEQFF.

CDR3 in DNA: TGTGCCAGCAGTTTTTCGCGGGAGGACGAGCAGTACTTC. This codes for CASSFSREDEQYF. This chain uses TRBV27 with TRBJ2-7; 8 bases match TRBD2. V shed 3 bases and J 5 bases; nucleotides not matched to a gene: 3. Germline CDR1 is MNHEY and CDR2 is SMNVEV (reference sequence). The CDR3 runs 13 residues.

The rearrangement links TRBV29-1 to TRBJ2-7; D uncertain. V was cut by 7 bases and J by 7 bases, with 20 bases left in between. This CDR3 has 13 amino acids. CDR1 and CDR2 (germline): SQVTM, ANQGSEA. Here the CDR3 reads CSAQRTDVEEQYF. As DNA, the CDR3 is TGCAGCGCTCAAAGGACCGACGTGGAAGAGCAGTACTTC.

The rearrangement uses TRBV9 and TRBJ1-1, with D perhaps TRBD1 (6 bases). The CDR3 spans 17 residues. V was pared by 7 bases and J by 6 bases, with 28 bases between. CDR1 SGDLS and CDR2 YYNGEE come from the germline V gene. The CDR3 bases are TGTGCCAGCCCATCCGTGGGGGGCGCTGGGTTACGCGCTGAAGCTTTCTTT. It specifies CASPSVGGAGLRAEAFF.

This chain joins TRBV5-6 and TRBJ2-5; TRBD1 is a possible D gene (5 bases). Trimming pared 0 bases from V and 3 bases from J, leaving 9 bases between. Germline V lookup: CDR1 SGHDT, CDR2 YYEEEE. The CDR3 has 14 amino acids. The CDR3 bases are TGTGCCAGCAGCTTGGGGCCCAGGGAAGAGACCCAGTACTTC. Translation gives CASSLGPREETQYF.

V gene TRBV10-1 combines with J gene TRBJ2-6, with TRBD2 matching over 11 bases. Trimming took 4 bases from V and 3 from J; bases not matched to a gene: 11. The CDR3 covers 19 residues. From germline, CDR1 is WNHNN and CDR2 SYGVQD (reference sequence). The CDR3 region has the DNA TGCGCCAGCAGTGGGGGAAGTACTAGCGGGAGTGGTGGGGCCAACGTCCTGACTTTC. This translates into CASSGGSTSGSGGANVLTF.

The rearrangement uses TRBV7-2 and TRBJ2-1; D is uncertain. CDR3 length: 12 amino acids. From germline, CDR1 is SGHTA and CDR2 FQGNSA. V lost 4 bases and J lost 0, with 1 base in between. CDR3 nucleotides: TGTGCCAGCAGCTACTCCTACAATGAGCAGTTCTTC. The encoded protein is CASSYSYNEQFF.

V and J are TRBV19 and TRBJ1-2; possible D gene TRBD1, 5 bases. V was clipped by 3 bases and J by 4 bases, with 9 bases between them. CDR1 LNHDA and CDR2 SQIVND come from the germline V gene (reference sequence). The CDR3 has 13 amino acids. The CDR3 coding sequence is TGTGCCAGTAGTATCGGGGGGGGCTATGGCTACACCTTC. Amino acids: CASSIGGGYGYTF.

V and J are TRBV5-5 and TRBJ2-2; a possible D gene is TRBD1 (6 bases). Looked up from germline, CDR1 is SGHKS and CDR2 is YYEKEE (reference sequence). The CDR3 consists of 15 residues. Trimming took off 5 bases at V and 8 bases at J, with 19 bases between the two ends. CDR3 sequence: CASSSIQGKVGELFF. The CDR3 bases are TGTGCCAGCAGTTCAATACAGGGAAAGGTTGGGGAGCTGTTTTTT.